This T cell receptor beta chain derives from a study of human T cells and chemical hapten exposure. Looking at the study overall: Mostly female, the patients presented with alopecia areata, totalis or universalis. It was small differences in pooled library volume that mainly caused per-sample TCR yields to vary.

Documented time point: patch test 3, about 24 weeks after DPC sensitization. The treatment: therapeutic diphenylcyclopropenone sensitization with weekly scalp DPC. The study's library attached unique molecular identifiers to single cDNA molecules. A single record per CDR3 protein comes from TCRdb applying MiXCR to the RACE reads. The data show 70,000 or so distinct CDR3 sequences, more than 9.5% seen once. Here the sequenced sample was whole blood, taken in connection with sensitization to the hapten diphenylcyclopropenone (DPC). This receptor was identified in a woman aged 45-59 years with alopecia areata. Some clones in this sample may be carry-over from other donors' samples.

The CDR3 coding sequence is TGTGCCAGCAGCCATTTCACAGGGGTGACCTACGAGCAGTACTTC. It specifies CASSHFTGVTYEQYF. The rearrangement links TRBV14 to TRBJ2-7, with 7 bases identical to TRBD1. The V gene end was trimmed by 3 bases and the J gene end by 2 bases; junction bases not matched to a gene: 7. Germline values: CDR1 SGHDN, CDR2 FVKESK. The CDR3 runs to 15 residues. The complete variable domain, with remaining parts taken from reference TRBV14 and TRBJ2-7, reads EAGVTQFPSHSVIEKGQTVTLRCDPISGHDNLYWYRRVMGKEIKFLLHFVKESKQDESGMPNNRFLAERTGGTYSTLKVQPAELEDSGVYFCASSHFTGVTYEQYFGPGTRLTVT.